This passage covers 25 T cell receptor beta chains from one sample sequenced in a study of T-cell reconstitution after alpha-beta-depleted transplantation in children. Construction of the TCRbeta library involved unique molecular identifiers. TCRdb recomputed calls from the PCR reads with MiXCR, one row per CDR3 protein. Of about 580,000 distinct CDR3 sequences listed, 25% to 30% were seen once; the top ten hold about 35%. The material was PBMCs, obtained before TCRalphabeta/CD19-depleted stem cell transplant. The receptors derive from a boy under two years old with Wiskott-Aldrich syndrome, due to receive a stem cell transplant.

This clonotype was picked up a small number of times. V is TRBV18 and J is TRBJ2-1; the match to TRBD2 covers 10 bases. Germline assignment: CDR1 KGHSH and CDR2 LQKENI. V gave up 4 bases and J gave up 7 bases; unmatched junction bases: 7. The CDR3 sequence is 15 residues long. The CDR3 nucleotides read TGTGCCAGCTCACGCCTAGCGGGAGATGGTAATGAGCAGTTCTTC. It specifies CASSRLAGDGNEQFF.

The V call is TRBV27, the J call TRBJ2-1; D not certain. Looked up from germline, CDR1 is MNHEY and CDR2 is SMNVEV (reference sequence). Between the trimmed V and J ends, which lost 7 bases and 5 bases, there was a span of 21 bases. The CDR3 extends over 16 amino acids. The CDR3 sequence is CASIPWKELLDNEQFF. CDR3 bases: TGTGCCAGCATCCCGTGGAAGGAACTACTCGACAATGAGCAGTTCTTC.

This clonotype showed up just a few times. V usage is TRBV7-9 and J usage is TRBJ2-1; the match to TRBD2 covers 10 bases. The germline V gene encodes CDR1 SEHNR and CDR2 FQNEAQ (reference sequence). There are 15 residues in the CDR3. The V segment lost 5 bases and the J segment 4 bases; nucleotides outside the gene matches: 5. The CDR3 region has the DNA TGTGCCAGCAGCCCTAGCGGGAGTGAGTACAATGAGCAGTTCTTC. As protein: CASSPSGSEYNEQFF.

J is TRBJ2-2 and V is TRBV5-1; no definite D call. This CDR3 is built from 15 residues. The V and J ends lost 6 bases and 4 bases respectively, with 16 bases between them. The V gene's germline CDR1 is SGHRS and CDR2 YFSETQ. The CDR3 sequence is CASKVMGFSTGELFF. In nucleotides, the CDR3 is TGCGCCAGCAAAGTTATGGGGTTCAGCACCGGGGAGCTGTTTTTT. Looking up the rest from reference TRBV5-1 and TRBJ2-2 gives the full variable domain: KAGVTQTPRYLIKTRGQQVTLSCSPISGHRSVSWYQQTPGQGLQFLFEYFSETQRNKGNFPGRFSGRQFSNSRSEMNVSTLELGDSALYLCASKVMGFSTGELFFGEGSRLTVL.

The chain combines TRBV12-3 or TRBV12-4 with TRBJ2-7; 9 bases match TRBD1. The CDR3 is 15 amino acids. Unmatched junction bases numbered 8, after V lost 6 bases and J lost 2 bases. The CDR3 DNA reads as TGTGCCAGCAGAAAGTTTACAGGGGGCGCCTACGAGCAGTACTTC. It specifies CASRKFTGGAYEQYF.

This clonotype was counted a few times. The chain has TRBV20-1 and TRBJ2-7; 15 nucleotides align to TRBD2. This CDR3 is built from 16 residues. Germline assignment: CDR1 DFQATT and CDR2 SNEGSKA (reference sequence). The V segment lost 6 bases and the J segment 6 bases; nucleotides outside the gene matches: 12. CDR3 loop: CSAMGLAGGFGGEQYF. DNA for the CDR3: TGCAGTGCAATGGGACTAGCGGGAGGTTTTGGAGGCGAGCAGTACTTC.

This clonotype appeared a few times. The J gene is TRBJ1-2, the V gene TRBV20-1; no clear D. Trimming took off 3 bases at V and 7 bases at J, with 9 bases between the two ends. Germline CDR1 DFQATT, CDR2 SNEGSKA (reference sequence). CDR3 length: 11 amino acids. CDR3 nucleotides: TGCAGTGCTAGCAGCCGCGTTGGCTACACCTTC. This translates into CSASSRVGYTF.

This clonotype was found a few times. The chain joins TRBV12-3 or TRBV12-4 to TRBJ2-1, with D tentatively TRBD2 (5 bases). The CDR3 runs 14 residues. Trimming stripped 6 bases from V and 5 bases from J, with 14 bases between. The CDR3 DNA reads as TGTGCCAGCAGCAGGCCAAGGCGGGACAATGAGCAGTTCTTC. Translating it yields CASSRPRRDNEQFF.

J is TRBJ2-3 and V is TRBV3-1, with a tentative D call TRBD2 (6 bases). CDR3 size: 16 residues. V lost 3 bases to trimming and J lost 8 bases, with 21 bases between them. The germline CDR1 and CDR2 sequences are LGHDT and YNNKEL (reference sequence). Here the CDR3 reads CASSQGLFGRQGTQYF. In DNA form, the CDR3 reads TGTGCCAGCAGCCAGGGACTTTTCGGCCGTCAGGGTACGCAGTATTTT.

This clonotype has a handful of counts. This chain joins TRBV5-1 and TRBJ2-1; maybe TRBD2 (6 bases). Per germline, CDR1 SGHRS and CDR2 YFSETQ. V lost 4 bases and J lost 5, with 16 bases in between. There are 15 residues in the CDR3. The chain's CDR3 is CASSGGLSGHNEQFF. CDR3 DNA: TGCGCCAGCAGCGGAGGGCTGTCGGGACACAATGAGCAGTTCTTC.

V usage is TRBV6-5 and J usage is TRBJ2-7; 15 nucleotides line up with TRBD2. Looked up from germline, CDR1 is MNHEY and CDR2 is SVGAGI. The V segment lost 1 base and the J segment 5 bases; nucleotides outside the gene matches: 0. The CDR3 runs 15 residues. CDR3 coding DNA: TGTGCCAGCAGTTACTGGACTAGCGGGAGGGACGAGCAGTACTTC. Amino acid sequence: CASSYWTSGRDEQYF.

The rearrangement uses TRBV5-1 and TRBJ2-7; the match to TRBD1 covers 7 bases. The V segment lost 2 bases and the J segment 2 bases; nucleotides outside the gene matches: 7. Germline V CDR1 and CDR2: SGHRS, YFSETQ. The CDR3 has 15 amino acids. The CDR3 nucleotides read TGCGCCAGCAGCTTTACCGGGACAGCGACCTACGAGCAGTACTTC. It codes for CASSFTGTATYEQYF.

The rearrangement joins TRBV20-1 to TRBJ2-3, with a tentative D call TRBD2 (6 bases). Germline V lookup: CDR1 DFQATT, CDR2 SNEGSKA (reference sequence). Trimming cost V 6 bases and J 0 bases, with 16 bases left between them. CDR3 length equals 15 residues. The CDR3: CSAGSWDWSTDTQYF. Here the CDR3 DNA reads TGCAGTGCCGGCTCATGGGACTGGAGCACAGATACGCAGTATTTT.

Only one count was recorded for this clonotype. CDR3 residues: CSVEVLAVKGDEQFF. The CDR3 bases are TGCAGCGTTGAGGTGCTAGCCGTAAAGGGGGATGAGCAGTTCTTC. The rearrangement joins TRBV29-1 to TRBJ2-1; weak D call: TRBD1 (6 bases). CDR3 length: 15 residues. Trimming shortened V by 3 bases and J by 8 bases, and 20 bases separated the two germline ends. Germline CDR1 is SQVTM and CDR2 is ANQGSEA.

This clonotype has only a few counts. This chain links TRBV12-3 or TRBV12-4 with TRBJ2-7, with 12 bases aligning to TRBD2. The CDR3 is 16 amino acids. J lost 6 bases, V lost 5 bases, and 11 bases had no gene match. The CDR3, as DNA: TGTGCCAGCAGTCAAGACAGGGGACTAGCGGGTGGCGAGCAGTACTTC. It codes for CASSQDRGLAGGEQYF.

The chain joins TRBV5-5 to TRBJ2-5; tentative D call: TRBD2 (5 bases). The CDR3 runs to 13 residues. V was shortened by 2 bases and J by 5 bases, with 10 bases between the two germline ends. Germline CDR1 is SGHKS and CDR2 is YYEKEE (reference sequence). The CDR3 coding sequence is TGTGCCAGCAGCTTTCTTCCGGGGGAGACCCAGTACTTC. Protein sequence: CASSFLPGETQYF.

This clonotype came up a few times. The chain carries TRBV10-3 and TRBJ2-3; 12 bases match TRBD2. Looked up from germline, CDR1 is ENHRY and CDR2 is SYGVKD. The V gene end was trimmed by 1 base and the J gene end by 0 bases; junction bases not matched to a gene: 2. The length of the CDR3 is 17 residues. CDR3: CAISEYGLAGSTDTQYF. As DNA, the CDR3 is TGTGCCATCAGTGAGTACGGACTAGCGGGGAGCACAGATACGCAGTATTTT.

V and J are TRBV7-2 and TRBJ2-5; no clear D gene. Trimming pared 5 bases from V and 2 bases from J, leaving 12 bases between. The CDR3 contains 14 residues. From germline, CDR1 is SGHTA and CDR2 FQGNSA. The CDR3 DNA follows: TGTGCCAGCAGCCCTCTAGGGCAGCAAGAGACCCAGTACTTC. Amino acids: CASSPLGQQETQYF.

This clonotype came up a few times. The rearrangement uses TRBV5-1 and TRBJ1-4, with 7 bases that match TRBD1. The CDR3 covers 15 residues. CDR1 and CDR2 from the germline V gene are SGHRS and YFSETQ. After removal of 3 bases from V and 8 bases from J, the junction contained 10 bases not matched to a gene. The CDR3, as DNA: TGCGCCAGCAGCTCCACCACAGGGGTTGGGGAAAAACTGTTTTTT. It specifies CASSSTTGVGEKLFF.

The rearrangement uses TRBV7-9 and TRBJ2-1; no definite D call. The V end lost 1 base, the J end lost 2 bases, and 12 bases lay between the germline ends. CDR1 SEHNR and CDR2 FQNEAQ come from the germline V gene (reference sequence). There are 16 residues in the CDR3. The CDR3 loop is CASSLDPRAPYNEQFF. The CDR3, as DNA: TGTGCCAGCAGCTTAGATCCCAGAGCGCCCTACAATGAGCAGTTCTTC.

The rearrangement joins TRBV7-6 to TRBJ1-1, with no clear D. This CDR3 is 15 amino acids long. Deletions cut 5 bases from V and 0 bases from J, with 13 bases between. Germline loops: CDR1 SGHVS, CDR2 FNYEAQ. CDR3 loop: CASSPQGQLNTEAFF. CDR3 in DNA: TGTGCCAGCAGCCCGCAAGGGCAGTTGAACACTGAAGCTTTCTTT.

The table lists this clonotype with a few counts. The V and J genes are TRBV25-1 and TRBJ2-3; D is ambiguous. This CDR3 has 11 amino acids. Germline values: CDR1 MGHDK, CDR2 SYGVNS. Trimming took off 8 bases at V and 4 bases at J, with 7 bases between the two ends. The CDR3 DNA reads TGTGCCAGCGGTTCGGCAGATACGCAGTATTTT. This sequence encodes CASGSADTQYF.

This clonotype was detected a few times. The gene calls are TRBV20-1 and TRBJ2-1, with 7 bases identical to TRBD1. Germline V gene lookup returns CDR1 DFQATT and CDR2 SNEGSKA (reference sequence). Germline trimming cut 4 bases from V and 3 bases from J; bases unmatched to any gene: 6. This CDR3 comprises 14 residues. In DNA, the CDR3 is TGCAGTGCTAAAGACAGGGAAATCTACAATGAGCAGTTCTTC. This gives the protein CSAKDREIYNEQFF.

This clonotype was picked up a small number of times. This chain links TRBV28 with TRBJ2-7; 8 nucleotides agree with TRBD2. The CDR3 runs to 13 residues. Germline CDR1 reads MDHEN; CDR2 reads SYDVKM. The ends lost 6 bases at V and 4 bases at J; junction bases unmatched: 5. CDR3 coding DNA: TGTGCCAGCAGACCGGGACTAGTGTACGAGCAGTACTTC. Residues: CASRPGLVYEQYF.

The chain combines TRBV2 with TRBJ2-2, with D perhaps given as TRBD1 or TRBD2 (6 bases each). CDR3 length: 15 amino acids. Germline CDR1 reads SNHLY; CDR2 reads FYNNEI. Trimming left V 6 bases short and J 0 bases short, with 11 bases between. CDR3 loop: CASRYREANTGELFF. Written as DNA, the CDR3 is TGTGCCAGCAGGTACAGGGAGGCGAACACCGGGGAGCTGTTTTTT.